These T cell receptor beta chains were read from a single sample in a study of blood T cells in healthy people across ages. TCRdb itself ran the 5' RACE reads through MiXCR, one entry per CDR3 protein. This sample carries about a million distinct CDR3 sequences, roughly 51% of them seen once, and the ten largest clones take about a fifth. Sequenced sample: blood. These receptors were collected from a woman aged 60-70 years in good health. CDR3s include the opening cysteine and the closing phenylalanine or tryptophan. Each record gives: CDR3 DNA, CDR3 protein, D gene, V gene, clone size, J gene. A D gene is named only where the DNA matches it firmly. The size of a clone is reported for some rows only, either as once, few or many, or as a class for expanded clones.

CDR3 DNA: TGTGCCAGCAGTTACTCGATGTTCCGTCGACTAGCGGGAGGGAAGATGGATACGCAGTATTTT
CDR3 protein: CASSYSMFRRLAGGKMDTQYF
D gene: TRBD2
V gene: TRBV6-5
clone size: .
J gene: TRBJ2-3

CDR3 DNA: TGCAGTGCCAATGACAACCTGGAGGGTGGCTACACCTTC
CDR3 protein: CSANDNLEGGYTF
D gene: .
V gene: TRBV20-1
clone size: .
J gene: TRBJ1-2

CDR3 DNA: TGTGCCAGCAGCCCCTCCATCTCCTACGAGCAGTACTTC
CDR3 protein: CASSPSISYEQYF
D gene: .
V gene: TRBV6-5
clone size: .
J gene: TRBJ2-7

CDR3 DNA: TGCAGTGCTTTGCCGGGACTAGCGGGAGACGGTACGCAGTATTTT
CDR3 protein: CSALPGLAGDGTQYF
D gene: TRBD2
V gene: TRBV20-1
clone size: few
J gene: TRBJ2-3

CDR3 DNA: TGTGCCAGCAGTACCCGGGTAGCGGGAGTAGGTCCAGGGGGGGATGAGCAGTTCTTC
CDR3 protein: CASSTRVAGVGPGGDEQFF
D gene: TRBD2
V gene: TRBV27
clone size: few
J gene: TRBJ2-1

CDR3 DNA: TGCAGTGCTTCCGCCGGGACAGGGGTCTCACCCCTCCACTTT
CDR3 protein: CSASAGTGVSPLHF
D gene: TRBD1
V gene: TRBV20-1
clone size: .
J gene: TRBJ1-6

CDR3 DNA: TGCGCCAGCAGCTCAGTATTATCAGCCAAAAACATTCAGTACTTC
CDR3 protein: CASSSVLSAKNIQYF
D gene: .
V gene: TRBV5-1
clone size: .
J gene: TRBJ2-4

CDR3 DNA: TGTGCCAGCAATGCACATGGAGGGATCAACTACGAGCAGTACTTC
CDR3 protein: CASNAHGGINYEQYF
D gene: .
V gene: TRBV28
clone size: .
J gene: TRBJ2-7

CDR3 DNA: TGCAGCGCTGCGAGGGATCCGGGCGAGCAGTACTTC
CDR3 protein: CSAARDPGEQYF
D gene: .
V gene: TRBV29-1
clone size: once
J gene: TRBJ2-7

CDR3 DNA: TGTGCCAGCAGCTGGCGCCAGATCGGGACAGGGAACACCGGGGAGCTGTTTTTT
CDR3 protein: CASSWRQIGTGNTGELFF
D gene: TRBD1
V gene: TRBV11-1
clone size: .
J gene: TRBJ2-2

CDR3 DNA: TGTGCCAGCAGCTTAGTTGCAGGAGGAGGCTACACCTTC
CDR3 protein: CASSLVAGGGYTF
D gene: .
V gene: TRBV7-2
clone size: few
J gene: TRBJ1-2

CDR3 DNA: TGCAGCGGGAAACCGGGACTAGCGGGGAATGAGCAGTTCTTC
CDR3 protein: CSGKPGLAGNEQFF
D gene: TRBD2
V gene: TRBV29-1
clone size: .
J gene: TRBJ2-1

CDR3 DNA: TGTGCCAGCAGTTTCCCCGGACTAGCGAGCACAGATACGCAGTATTTT
CDR3 protein: CASSFPGLASTDTQYF
D gene: TRBD2
V gene: TRBV12-3/TRBV12-4
clone size: few
J gene: TRBJ2-3

CDR3 DNA: TGCAGTGCTATGTCGACTAGCGGGGCAAGAAACATTCAGTACTTC
CDR3 protein: CSAMSTSGARNIQYF
D gene: TRBD2
V gene: TRBV20-1
clone size: once
J gene: TRBJ2-4

CDR3 DNA: TGCAGTGCTAGACTAGCGGGTACGGGTGAGCAGTACTTC
CDR3 protein: CSARLAGTGEQYF
D gene: TRBD2
V gene: TRBV20-1
clone size: .
J gene: TRBJ2-5

CDR3 DNA: TGTGCCAGCAGCTCTACCGGTTCACTAGCTTATCCCTCCTACGAGCAGTACTTC
CDR3 protein: CASSSTGSLAYPSYEQYF
D gene: .
V gene: TRBV7-2
clone size: few
J gene: TRBJ2-7

CDR3 DNA: TGTGCCAGCAGTGAAGGGCCACAGGACTACGAGCAGTACTTC
CDR3 protein: CASSEGPQDYEQYF
D gene: .
V gene: TRBV6-1
clone size: .
J gene: TRBJ2-7

CDR3 DNA: TGCAGTGCTAGGCCCCCTAGCAATCGGGGCTACGAGCAGTACTTC
CDR3 protein: CSARPPSNRGYEQYF
D gene: .
V gene: TRBV20-1
clone size: .
J gene: TRBJ2-7

CDR3 DNA: TGCAGCGTTGAACATAAACAGGGTAGGAATGAGCAGTTCTTC
CDR3 protein: CSVEHKQGRNEQFF
D gene: .
V gene: TRBV29-1
clone size: .
J gene: TRBJ2-1

CDR3 DNA: TGTGCCAGCAGTCCGGAGGGGGGGTATGGCTACACCTTC
CDR3 protein: CASSPEGGYGYTF
D gene: .
V gene: TRBV7-2
clone size: few
J gene: TRBJ1-2

CDR3 DNA: TGCAGTGCTAAAACAAAACCAGGAAGGGGTGAGCAGTACTTC
CDR3 protein: CSAKTKPGRGEQYF
D gene: .
V gene: TRBV20-1
clone size: .
J gene: TRBJ2-5

CDR3 DNA: TGTGCCAGCAGCTCCCTTCGAAAGCGGGAGTACGGGGCCAACGTCCTGACTTTC
CDR3 protein: CASSSLRKREYGANVLTF
D gene: TRBD2
V gene: TRBV13
clone size: .
J gene: TRBJ2-6

CDR3 DNA: TGTGCCTGGAGTCCGGGACTAGCGGGACCTGGGGGGGAGACCCAGTACTTC
CDR3 protein: CAWSPGLAGPGGETQYF
D gene: TRBD2
V gene: TRBV30
clone size: .
J gene: TRBJ2-5

CDR3 DNA: TGTGCCAGCAGTGGGACTAGCAACTTTCAAGAGACCCAGTACTTC
CDR3 protein: CASSGTSNFQETQYF
D gene: TRBD2
V gene: TRBV2
clone size: .
J gene: TRBJ2-5

CDR3 DNA: TGTGCCAGCAGCCAAGAAATGCGGGACTATGGCTACACCTTC
CDR3 protein: CASSQEMRDYGYTF
D gene: .
V gene: TRBV4-2
clone size: many
J gene: TRBJ1-2

CDR3 DNA: TGTGCCAGCAGTTTCTTGGGGACAGGGGGTAGCGAGCAGTTCTTC
CDR3 protein: CASSFLGTGGSEQFF
D gene: TRBD1
V gene: TRBV12-3/TRBV12-4
clone size: .
J gene: TRBJ2-1

CDR3 DNA: TGTGCCACCCTTTCTCTAGCGGGAGCAGATACGCAGTATTTT
CDR3 protein: CATLSLAGADTQYF
D gene: TRBD2
V gene: TRBV12-3/TRBV12-4
clone size: .
J gene: TRBJ2-3

CDR3 DNA: TGTGCCAGCAGACTAGCGGGAGGGACGTATGAGCAGTTCTTC
CDR3 protein: CASRLAGGTYEQFF
D gene: TRBD2
V gene: TRBV12-3/TRBV12-4
clone size: few
J gene: TRBJ2-1